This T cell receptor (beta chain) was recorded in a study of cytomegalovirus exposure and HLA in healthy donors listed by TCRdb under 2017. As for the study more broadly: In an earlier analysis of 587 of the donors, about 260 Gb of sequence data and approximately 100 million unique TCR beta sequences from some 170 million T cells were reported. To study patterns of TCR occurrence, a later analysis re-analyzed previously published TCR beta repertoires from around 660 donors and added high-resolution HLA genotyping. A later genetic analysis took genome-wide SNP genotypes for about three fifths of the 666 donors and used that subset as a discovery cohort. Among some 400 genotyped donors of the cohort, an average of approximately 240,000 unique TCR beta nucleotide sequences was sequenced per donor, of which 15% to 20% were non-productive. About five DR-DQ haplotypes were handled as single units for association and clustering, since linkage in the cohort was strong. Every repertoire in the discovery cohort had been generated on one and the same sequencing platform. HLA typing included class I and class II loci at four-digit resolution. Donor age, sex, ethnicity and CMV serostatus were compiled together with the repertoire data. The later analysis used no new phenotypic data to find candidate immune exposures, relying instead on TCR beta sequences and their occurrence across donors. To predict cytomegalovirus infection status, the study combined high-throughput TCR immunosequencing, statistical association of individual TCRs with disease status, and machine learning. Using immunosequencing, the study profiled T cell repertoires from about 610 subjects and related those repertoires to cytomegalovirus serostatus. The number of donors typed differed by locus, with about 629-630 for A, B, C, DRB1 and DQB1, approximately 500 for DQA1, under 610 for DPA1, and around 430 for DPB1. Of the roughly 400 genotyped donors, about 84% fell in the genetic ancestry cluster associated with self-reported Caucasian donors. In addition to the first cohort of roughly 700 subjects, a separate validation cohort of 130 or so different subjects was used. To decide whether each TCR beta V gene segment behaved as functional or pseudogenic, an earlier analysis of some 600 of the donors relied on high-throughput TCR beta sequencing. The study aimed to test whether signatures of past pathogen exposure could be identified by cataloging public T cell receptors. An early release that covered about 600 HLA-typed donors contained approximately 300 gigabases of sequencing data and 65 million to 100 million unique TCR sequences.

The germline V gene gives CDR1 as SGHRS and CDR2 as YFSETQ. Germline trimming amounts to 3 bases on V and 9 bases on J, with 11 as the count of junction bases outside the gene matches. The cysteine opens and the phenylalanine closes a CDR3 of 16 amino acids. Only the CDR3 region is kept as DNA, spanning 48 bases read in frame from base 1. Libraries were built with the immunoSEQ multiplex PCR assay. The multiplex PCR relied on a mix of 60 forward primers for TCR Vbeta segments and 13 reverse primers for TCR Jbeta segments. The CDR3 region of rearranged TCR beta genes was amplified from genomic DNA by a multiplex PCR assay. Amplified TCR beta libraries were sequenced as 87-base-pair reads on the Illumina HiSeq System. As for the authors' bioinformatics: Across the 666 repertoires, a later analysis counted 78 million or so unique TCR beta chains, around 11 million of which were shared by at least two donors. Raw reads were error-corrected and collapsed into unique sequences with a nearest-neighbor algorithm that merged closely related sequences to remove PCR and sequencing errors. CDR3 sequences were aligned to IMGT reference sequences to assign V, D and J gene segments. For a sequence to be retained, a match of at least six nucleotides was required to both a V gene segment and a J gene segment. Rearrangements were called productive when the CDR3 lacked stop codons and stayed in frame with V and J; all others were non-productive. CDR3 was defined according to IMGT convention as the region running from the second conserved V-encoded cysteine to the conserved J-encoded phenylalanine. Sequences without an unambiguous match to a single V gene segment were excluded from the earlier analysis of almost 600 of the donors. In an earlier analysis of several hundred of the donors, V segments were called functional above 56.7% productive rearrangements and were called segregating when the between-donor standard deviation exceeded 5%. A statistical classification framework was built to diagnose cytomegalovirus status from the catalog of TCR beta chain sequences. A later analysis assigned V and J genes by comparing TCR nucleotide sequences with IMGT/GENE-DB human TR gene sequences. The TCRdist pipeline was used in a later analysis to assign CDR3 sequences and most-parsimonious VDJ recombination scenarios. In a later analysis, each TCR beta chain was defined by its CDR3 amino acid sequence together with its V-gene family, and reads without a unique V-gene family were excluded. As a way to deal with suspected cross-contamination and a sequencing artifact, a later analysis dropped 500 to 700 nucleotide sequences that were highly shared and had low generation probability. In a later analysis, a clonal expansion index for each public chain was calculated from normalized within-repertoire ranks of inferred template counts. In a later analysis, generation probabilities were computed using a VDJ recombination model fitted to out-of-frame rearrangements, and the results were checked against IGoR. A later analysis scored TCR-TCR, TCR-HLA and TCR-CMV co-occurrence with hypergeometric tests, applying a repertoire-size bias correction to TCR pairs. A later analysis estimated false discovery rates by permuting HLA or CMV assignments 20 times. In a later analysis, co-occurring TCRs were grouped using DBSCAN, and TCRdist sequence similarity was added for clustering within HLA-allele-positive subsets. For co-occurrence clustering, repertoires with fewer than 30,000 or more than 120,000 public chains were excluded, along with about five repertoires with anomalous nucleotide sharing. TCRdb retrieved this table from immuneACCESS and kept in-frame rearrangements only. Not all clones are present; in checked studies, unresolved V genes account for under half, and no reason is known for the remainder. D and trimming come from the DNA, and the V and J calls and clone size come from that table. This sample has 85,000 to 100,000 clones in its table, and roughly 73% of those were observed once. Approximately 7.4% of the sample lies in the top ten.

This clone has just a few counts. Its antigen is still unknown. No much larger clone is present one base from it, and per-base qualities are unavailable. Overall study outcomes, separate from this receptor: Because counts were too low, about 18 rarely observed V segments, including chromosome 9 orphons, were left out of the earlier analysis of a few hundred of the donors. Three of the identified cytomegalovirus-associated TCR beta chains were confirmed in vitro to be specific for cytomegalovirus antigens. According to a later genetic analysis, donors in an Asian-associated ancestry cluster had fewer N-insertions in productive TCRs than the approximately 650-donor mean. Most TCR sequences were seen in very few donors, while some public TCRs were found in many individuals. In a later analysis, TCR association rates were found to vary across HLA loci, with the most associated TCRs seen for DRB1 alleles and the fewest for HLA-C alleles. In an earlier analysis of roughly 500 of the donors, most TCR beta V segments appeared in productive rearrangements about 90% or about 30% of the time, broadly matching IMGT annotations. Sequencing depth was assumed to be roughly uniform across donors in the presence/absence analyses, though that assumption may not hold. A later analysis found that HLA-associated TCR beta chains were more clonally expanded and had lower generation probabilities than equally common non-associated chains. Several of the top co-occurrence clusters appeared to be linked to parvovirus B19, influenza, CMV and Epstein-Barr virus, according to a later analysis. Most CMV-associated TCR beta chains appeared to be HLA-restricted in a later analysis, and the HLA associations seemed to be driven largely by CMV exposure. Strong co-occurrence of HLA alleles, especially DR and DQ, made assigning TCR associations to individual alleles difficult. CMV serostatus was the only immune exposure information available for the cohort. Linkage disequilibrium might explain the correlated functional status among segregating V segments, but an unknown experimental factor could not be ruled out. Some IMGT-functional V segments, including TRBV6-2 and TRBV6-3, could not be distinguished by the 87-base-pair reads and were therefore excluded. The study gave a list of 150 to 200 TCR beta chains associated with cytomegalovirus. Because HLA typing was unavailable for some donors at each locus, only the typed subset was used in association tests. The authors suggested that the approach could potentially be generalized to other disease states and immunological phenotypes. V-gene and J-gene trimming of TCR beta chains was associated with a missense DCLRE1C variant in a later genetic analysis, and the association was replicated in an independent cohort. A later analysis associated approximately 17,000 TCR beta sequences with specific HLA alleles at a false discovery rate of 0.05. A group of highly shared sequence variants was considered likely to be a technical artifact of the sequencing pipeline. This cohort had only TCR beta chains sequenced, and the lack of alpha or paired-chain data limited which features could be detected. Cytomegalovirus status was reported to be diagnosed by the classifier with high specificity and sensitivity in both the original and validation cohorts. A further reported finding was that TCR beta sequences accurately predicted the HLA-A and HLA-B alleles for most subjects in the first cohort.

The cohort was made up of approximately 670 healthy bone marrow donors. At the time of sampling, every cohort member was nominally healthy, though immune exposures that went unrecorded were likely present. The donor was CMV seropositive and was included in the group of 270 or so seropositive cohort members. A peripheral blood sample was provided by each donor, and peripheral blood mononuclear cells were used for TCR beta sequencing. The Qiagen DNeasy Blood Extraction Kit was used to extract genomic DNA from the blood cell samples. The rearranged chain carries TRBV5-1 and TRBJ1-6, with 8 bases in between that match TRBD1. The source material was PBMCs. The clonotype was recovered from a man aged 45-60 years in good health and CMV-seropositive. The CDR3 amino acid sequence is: CASSSTTGGGGSPLHF. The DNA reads TGCGCCAGCAGCTCGACTACAGGGGGAGGCGGTTCACCCCTCCACTTT.